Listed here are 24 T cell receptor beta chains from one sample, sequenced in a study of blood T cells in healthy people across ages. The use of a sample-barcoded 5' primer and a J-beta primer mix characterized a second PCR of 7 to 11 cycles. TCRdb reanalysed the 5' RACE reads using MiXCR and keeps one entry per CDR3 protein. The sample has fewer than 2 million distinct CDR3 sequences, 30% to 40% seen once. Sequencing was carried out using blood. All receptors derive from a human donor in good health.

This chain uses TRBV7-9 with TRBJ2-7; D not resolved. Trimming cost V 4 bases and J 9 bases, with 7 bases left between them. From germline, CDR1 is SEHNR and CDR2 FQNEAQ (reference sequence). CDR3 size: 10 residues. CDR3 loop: CASSSGGQYF. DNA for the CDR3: TGTGCCAGCAGCTCAGGCGGGCAGTACTTC.

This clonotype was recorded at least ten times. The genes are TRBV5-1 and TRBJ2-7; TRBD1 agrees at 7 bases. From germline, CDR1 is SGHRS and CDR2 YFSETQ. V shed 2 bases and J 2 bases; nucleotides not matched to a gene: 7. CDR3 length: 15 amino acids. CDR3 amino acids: CASSFGTGQPYEQYF. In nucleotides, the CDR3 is TGCGCCAGCAGCTTTGGGACGGGACAGCCCTACGAGCAGTACTTC.

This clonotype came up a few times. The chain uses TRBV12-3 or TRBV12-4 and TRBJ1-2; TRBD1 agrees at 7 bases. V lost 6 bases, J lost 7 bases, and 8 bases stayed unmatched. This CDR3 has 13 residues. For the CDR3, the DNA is TGTGCCAGCAGCATCGACAGGGCGAGTGGCTACACCTTC. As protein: CASSIDRASGYTF.

CDR3 sequence reads: CASSQGGPGTDTQYF. The CDR3 DNA sequence: TGTGCCAGCAGCCAGGGGGGCCCAGGCACAGATACGCAGTATTTT. This rearrangement joins TRBV7-2 to TRBJ2-3, with D maybe TRBD1 (7 bases). Trimming shortened V by 5 bases and J by 1 base, and 13 bases separated the two germline ends. The V gene's germline CDR1 is SGHTA and CDR2 FQGNSA. The CDR3 has 15 residues.

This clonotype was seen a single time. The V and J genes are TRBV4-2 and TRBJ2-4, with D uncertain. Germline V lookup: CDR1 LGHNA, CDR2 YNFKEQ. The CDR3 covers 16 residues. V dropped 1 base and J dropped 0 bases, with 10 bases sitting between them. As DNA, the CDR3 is TGTGCCAGCAGCCAAGTAGATTTACTAGCCAAAAACATTCAGTACTTC. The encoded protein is CASSQVDLLAKNIQYF.

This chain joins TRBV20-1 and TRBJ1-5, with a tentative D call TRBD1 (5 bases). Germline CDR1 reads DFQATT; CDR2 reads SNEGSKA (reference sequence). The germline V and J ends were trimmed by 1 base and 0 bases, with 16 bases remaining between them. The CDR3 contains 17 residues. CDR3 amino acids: CSARAPTGEYSNQPQHF. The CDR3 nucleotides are TGCAGTGCTAGAGCCCCCACGGGGGAGTATAGCAATCAGCCCCAGCATTTT.

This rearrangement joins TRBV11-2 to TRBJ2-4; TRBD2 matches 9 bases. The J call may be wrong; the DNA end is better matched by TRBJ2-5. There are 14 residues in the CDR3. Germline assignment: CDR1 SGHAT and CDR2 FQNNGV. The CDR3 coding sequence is TGTGCCAGCTCCTGGGCTAGCGGGGAAGGGACCCAGTACTTC. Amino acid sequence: CASSWASGEGTQYF.

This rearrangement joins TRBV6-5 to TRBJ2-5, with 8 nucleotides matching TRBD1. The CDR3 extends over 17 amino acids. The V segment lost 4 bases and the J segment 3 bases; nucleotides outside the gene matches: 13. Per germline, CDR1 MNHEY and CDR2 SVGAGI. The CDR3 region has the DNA TGTGCCAGCAGTTTCGGTTTTGACAGGGGTTCGGAAGAGACCCAGTACTTC. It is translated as CASSFGFDRGSEETQYF.

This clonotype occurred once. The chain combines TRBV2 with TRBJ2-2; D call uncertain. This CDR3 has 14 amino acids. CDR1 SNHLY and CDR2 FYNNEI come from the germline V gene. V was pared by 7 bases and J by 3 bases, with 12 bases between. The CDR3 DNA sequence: TGTGCCAGCACTGAGCAGGATTACACCGGGGAGCTGTTTTTT. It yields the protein CASTEQDYTGELFF.

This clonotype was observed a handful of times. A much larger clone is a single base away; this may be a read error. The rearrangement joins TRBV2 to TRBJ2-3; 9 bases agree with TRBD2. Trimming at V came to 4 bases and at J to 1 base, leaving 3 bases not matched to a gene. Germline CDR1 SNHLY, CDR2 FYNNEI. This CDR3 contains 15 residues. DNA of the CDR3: TGTGCCAGCAGTGGGGCTAGCGGGGGCACAGATACGCAGTATTTT. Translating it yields CASSGASGGTDTQYF.

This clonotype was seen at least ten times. CDR3 sequence: CSVADYGYTF. In nucleotides, the CDR3 is TGCAGCGTTGCAGACTATGGCTACACCTTC. This chain joins TRBV29-1 and TRBJ1-2, with D hard to call. V lost 4 bases and J 3 bases, leaving 3 bases between the germline ends. Germline loops: CDR1 SQVTM, CDR2 ANQGSEA. The CDR3 sequence is 10 residues long.

DNA for the CDR3: TGTGCCAGCAGCCCTCCCGGAGACAGGGCTCTCAATGAGCAGTTCTTC. The encoded protein is CASSPPGDRALNEQFF. This chain links TRBV7-9 with TRBJ2-1; 7 positions match TRBD1. The V and J ends lost 5 bases and 6 bases, in that order; junction bases with no gene match: 13. CDR1 and CDR2 (germline): SEHNR, FQNEAQ (reference sequence). CDR3 length: 16 amino acids.

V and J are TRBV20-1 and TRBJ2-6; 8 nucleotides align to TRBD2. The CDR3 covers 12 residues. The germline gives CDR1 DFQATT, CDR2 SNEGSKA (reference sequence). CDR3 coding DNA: TGCAGCGGGGGGGCTGGGGCCAACGTCCTGACTTTC. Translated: CSGGAGANVLTF.

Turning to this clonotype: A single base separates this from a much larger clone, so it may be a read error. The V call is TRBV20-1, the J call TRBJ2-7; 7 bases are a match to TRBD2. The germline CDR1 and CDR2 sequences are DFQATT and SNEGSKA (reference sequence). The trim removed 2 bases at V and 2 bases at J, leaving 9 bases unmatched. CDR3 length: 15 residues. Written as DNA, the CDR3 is TGCAGTGCTAGACCCTCCAGCGGGGCCACCTACGAGCAGTACTTC. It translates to CSARPSSGATYEQYF.

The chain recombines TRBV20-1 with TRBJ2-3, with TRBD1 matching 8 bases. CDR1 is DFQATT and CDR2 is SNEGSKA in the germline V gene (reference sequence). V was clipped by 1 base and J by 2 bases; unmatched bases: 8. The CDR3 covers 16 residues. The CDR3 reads CSARVQTGVITDTQYF. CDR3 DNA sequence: TGCAGTGCTAGAGTCCAGACAGGGGTCATCACAGATACGCAGTATTTT.

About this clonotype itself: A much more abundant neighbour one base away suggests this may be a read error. This CDR3 is CASSIAGGHNEQFF. CDR3 bases: TGTGCCAGCAGCATAGCGGGGGGGCACAATGAGCAGTTCTTC. This rearrangement joins TRBV9 to TRBJ2-1; 11 bases align to TRBD2. CDR1 is SGDLS, CDR2 YYNGEE, per germline. There are 14 residues in the CDR3. The ends lost 4 bases at V and 5 bases at J; junction bases unmatched: 2.

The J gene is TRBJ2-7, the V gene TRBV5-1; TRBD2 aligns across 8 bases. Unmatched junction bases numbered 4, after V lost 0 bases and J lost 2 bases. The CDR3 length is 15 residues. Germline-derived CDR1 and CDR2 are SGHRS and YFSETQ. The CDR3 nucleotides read TGCGCCAGCAGCTTGGCGAGCGGGGGTCCCTACGAGCAGTACTTC. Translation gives CASSLASGGPYEQYF.

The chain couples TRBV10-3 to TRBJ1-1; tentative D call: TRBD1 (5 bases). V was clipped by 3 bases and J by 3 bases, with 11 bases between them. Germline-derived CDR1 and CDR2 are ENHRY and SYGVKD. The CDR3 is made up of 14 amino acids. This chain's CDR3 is CAISDRGTDTEAFF. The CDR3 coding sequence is TGTGCCATCAGTGATCGAGGGACGGACACTGAAGCTTTCTTT.

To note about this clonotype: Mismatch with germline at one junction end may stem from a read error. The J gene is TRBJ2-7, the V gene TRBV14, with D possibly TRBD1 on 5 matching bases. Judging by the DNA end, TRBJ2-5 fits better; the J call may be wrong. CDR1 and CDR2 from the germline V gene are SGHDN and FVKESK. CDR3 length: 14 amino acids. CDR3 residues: CVSSPGWLLGTQYF. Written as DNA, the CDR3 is TGTGTCAGCAGCCCAGGGTGGCTCCTTGGGACCCAGTACTTC.

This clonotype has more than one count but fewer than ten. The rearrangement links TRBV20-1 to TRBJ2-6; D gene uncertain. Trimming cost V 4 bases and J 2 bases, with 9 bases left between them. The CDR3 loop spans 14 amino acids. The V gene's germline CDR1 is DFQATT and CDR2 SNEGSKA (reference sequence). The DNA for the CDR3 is TGCAGTGCTAACACACCTACTGGGGCCAACGTCCTGACTTTC. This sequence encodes CSANTPTGANVLTF.

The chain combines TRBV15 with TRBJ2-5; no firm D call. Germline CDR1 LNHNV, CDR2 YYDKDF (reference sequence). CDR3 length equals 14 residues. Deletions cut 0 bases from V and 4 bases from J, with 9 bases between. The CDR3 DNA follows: TGTGCCACCAGCAGAGACATGGTACGAGAGACCCAGTACTTC. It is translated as CATSRDMVRETQYF.

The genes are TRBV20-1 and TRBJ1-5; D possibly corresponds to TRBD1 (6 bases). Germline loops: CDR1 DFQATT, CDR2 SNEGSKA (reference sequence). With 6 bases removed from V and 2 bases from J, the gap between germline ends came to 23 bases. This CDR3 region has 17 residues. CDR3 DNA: TGCAGTGCGCTAGAGGGGGGAGAATGGGGCGGCAATCAGCCCCAGCATTTT. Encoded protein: CSALEGGEWGGNQPQHF.

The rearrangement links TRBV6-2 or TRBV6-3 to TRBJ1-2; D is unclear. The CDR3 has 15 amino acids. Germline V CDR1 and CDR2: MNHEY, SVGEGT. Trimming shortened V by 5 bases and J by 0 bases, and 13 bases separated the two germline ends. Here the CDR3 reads CASSPRRTTNYGYTF. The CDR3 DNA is TGTGCCAGCAGTCCCAGACGGACTACTAACTATGGCTACACCTTC.

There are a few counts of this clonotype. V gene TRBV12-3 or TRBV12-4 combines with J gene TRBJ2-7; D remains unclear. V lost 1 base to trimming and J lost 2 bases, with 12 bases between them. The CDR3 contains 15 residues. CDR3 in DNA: TGTGCCAGCAGTTTAGTCCCGGGCACCCCCTACGAGCAGTACTTC. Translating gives CASSLVPGTPYEQYF.